This T cell receptor (beta chain) was documented in a study of T cell responses to AZD1222 COVID-19 vaccine. Study conclusions and caveats: Two doses of AZD1222 preceded a rise in Spike-specific TCR breadth and depth. Vaccine-related CD4 TCRs covered spike, predominating at 160-218 and 743-854.

Trimming took 2 bases from V and 5 from J, leaving 10 bases between them. Germline V gene sequence: CDR1 SGHKS, CDR2 YYEKEE (reference sequence). The length of the CDR3 is 14 residues. About this clone: Antigen: not known.

TCRdb keeps only in-frame clones here, not all; method: immunoSEQ multiplex PCR. The sample has roughly 150,000 clones, 90% seen once. This TCR came from an adult who received the AZD1222 COVID-19 vaccine. Sequences were derived from peripheral blood, sampled 28 days after the second AZD1222 dose. The chain couples TRBV5-5 to TRBJ1-4, with a possible D match to TRBD1 (5 bases). Written as DNA, the CDR3 is TGTGCCAGCAGCTTTTGGGGGGACAATGAAAAACTGTTTTTT. Its translation: CASSFWGDNEKLFF.